The rows below give T cell receptor beta chains drawn from one sample of a study of blood T cell repertoires in COVID-19. Clones were read by immunoSEQ multiplex PCR, and TCRdb kept only the in-frame ones, dropping some. The sample includes more than 100,000 clones, 82% of them seen just once. Sequenced: peripheral blood. These receptors came from a woman between 70 and 85 years old with acute or convalescent COVID-19. CDR3s include the opening cysteine and the closing phenylalanine or tryptophan. Fields, in order: J gene, D gene, V gene, clone size, CDR3 protein, CDR3 DNA. The D gene is left open where the match is weak. The size entry is marked missing in some rows and otherwise reads once, few, many or a size class.

J: TRBJ1-2; D: NA; V: TRBV27; size: NA; CDR3: CASSLTGLSKAFYGYTF; DNA: TGTGCCAGCAGTTTAACGGGACTCTCAAAGGCCTTCTATGGCTACACCTTC
J: TRBJ2-7; D: TRBD1; V: TRBV3-1/TRBV3-2; size: NA; CDR3: CASSLGQGPGEQYF; DNA: TGTGCCAGCAGCCTGGGACAGGGGCCTGGGGAGCAGTACTTC
J: TRBJ1-6; D: NA; V: TRBV14; size: NA; CDR3: CASSQEGHASPLHF; DNA: TGTGCCAGCAGCCAAGAGGGACATGCTTCACCCCTCCACTTT
J: TRBJ1-1; D: NA; V: TRBV12-3/TRBV12-4; size: few; CDR3: CASRDLNTEAFF; DNA: TGTGCCAGCAGGGACTTGAACACTGAAGCTTTCTTT
J: TRBJ1-2; D: NA; V: TRBV6-5; size: NA; CDR3: CASSYGQDRGYTF; DNA: TGTGCCAGCAGTTATGGGCAGGATCGAGGCTACACCTTC
J: TRBJ2-7; D: TRBD1; V: TRBV5-1; size: NA; CDR3: CASSLTGGLGSIYEQYF; DNA: TGCGCCAGCAGCTTAACAGGGGGCCTTGGCTCAATCTACGAGCAGTACTTC
J: TRBJ1-1; D: TRBD1; V: TRBV7-9; size: NA; CDR3: CASSLGSRTGGTEAFF; DNA: TGTGCCAGCAGCTTAGGGTCTAGGACAGGGGGGACTGAAGCTTTCTTT
J: TRBJ2-1; D: TRBD2; V: TRBV6-2/TRBV6-3; size: NA; CDR3: CASSYASGANNEQFF; DNA: TGTGCCAGCAGTTACGCTAGCGGGGCGAACAATGAGCAGTTCTTC
J: TRBJ1-1; D: TRBD1; V: TRBV25-1; size: NA; CDR3: CASSDPTGGLYTEAFF; DNA: TGTGCCAGCAGTGACCCGACAGGGGGCCTGTACACTGAAGCTTTCTTT
J: TRBJ1-1; D: NA; V: TRBV27; size: NA; CDR3: CASSYGWAHPWNTEAFF; DNA: TGTGCCAGCAGTTATGGGTGGGCCCACCCCTGGAACACTGAAGCTTTCTTT
J: TRBJ1-2; D: NA; V: TRBV14; size: NA; CDR3: CASSRGGGRGYTF; DNA: TGTGCCAGCAGCAGGGGGGGAGGCAGAGGCTACACCTTC
J: TRBJ1-5; D: TRBD1; V: TRBV4-3; size: NA; CDR3: CASSQDYERRQGAYNQPQHF; DNA: TGCGCCAGCAGCCAAGATTATGAGAGGAGGCAGGGGGCTTATAATCAGCCCCAGCATTTT
J: TRBJ1-1; D: NA; V: TRBV5-4; size: once; CDR3: CASSLSRGGTEAFF; DNA: TGTGCCAGCAGCTTGTCACGGGGAGGAACTGAAGCTTTCTTT
J: TRBJ1-5; D: NA; V: TRBV3-1/TRBV3-2; size: NA; CDR3: CASSQGSGSNQPQHF; DNA: TGTGCCAGCAGCCAAGGATCAGGGAGCAATCAGCCCCAGCATTTT
J: TRBJ2-5; D: NA; V: TRBV7-9; size: NA; CDR3: CASSLGSVETQYF; DNA: TGTGCCAGCAGCTTAGGGTCGGTAGAGACCCAGTACTTC
J: TRBJ2-5; D: NA; V: TRBV5-1; size: NA; CDR3: CASSPPSGETQYF; DNA: TGCGCCAGCAGCCCGCCCTCGGGGGAGACCCAGTACTTC
J: TRBJ1-2; D: TRBD1; V: TRBV14; size: NA; CDR3: CASSLRGTGGYGYTF; DNA: TGTGCCAGCAGTCTCCGCGGGACAGGCGGCTATGGCTACACCTTC
J: TRBJ1-3; D: TRBD1; V: TRBV7-2; size: NA; CDR3: CASSDLTGGSGNTIYF; DNA: TGTGCCAGCAGCGACCTTACAGGGGGCTCTGGAAACACCATATATTTT
J: TRBJ1-1; D: TRBD1; V: TRBV5-1; size: NA; CDR3: CASSQDRREAFF; DNA: TGCGCCAGCAGCCAGGACAGGAGAGAAGCTTTCTTT
J: TRBJ1-1; D: TRBD1; V: TRBV5-1; size: NA; CDR3: CASSGQGVNTEAFF; DNA: TGCGCCAGCAGCGGACAGGGGGTCAACACTGAAGCTTTCTTT
J: TRBJ1-1; D: NA; V: TRBV21-1; size: NA; CDR3: CASSTPGQMNTEAFF; DNA: TGTGCCAGCAGCACCCCGGGACAGATGAACACTGAAGCTTTCTTT
J: TRBJ2-2; D: TRBD1; V: TRBV7-2; size: NA; CDR3: CASSRNRGRNGELFF; DNA: TGTGCCAGCAGCCGTAACAGGGGGCGGAACGGGGAGCTGTTTTTT
J: TRBJ2-2; D: NA; V: TRBV5-6; size: NA; CDR3: CASRWGAGELFF; DNA: TGTGCCAGCAGGTGGGGGGCCGGGGAGCTGTTTTTT
J: TRBJ1-5; D: TRBD1; V: TRBV30; size: few; CDR3: CAWSGQGIGQPQHF; DNA: TGTGCCTGGAGTGGACAGGGGATAGGACAGCCCCAGCATTTT
J: TRBJ1-5; D: NA; V: TRBV5-1; size: NA; CDR3: CASSMAGDQPQHF; DNA: TGCGCCAGCAGTATGGCGGGGGATCAGCCCCAGCATTTT
J: TRBJ1-6; D: NA; V: TRBV29-1; size: NA; CDR3: CSVAEGFWNSPLHF; DNA: TGCAGCGTGGCCGAGGGATTCTGGAATTCACCCCTCCACTTT
J: TRBJ1-6; D: NA; V: TRBV5-4; size: NA; CDR3: CASTTPGHNNSPLHF; DNA: TGTGCCAGCACCACTCCGGGACACAATAATTCACCCCTCCACTTT
J: TRBJ1-1; D: NA; V: TRBV6-2/TRBV6-3; size: many; CDR3: CASSYPMGAFF; DNA: TGTGCCAGCAGTTACCCGATGGGCGCTTTCTTT
J: TRBJ2-5; D: TRBD2; V: TRBV7-8; size: NA; CDR3: CASSLARPSGTQYF; DNA: TGTGCCAGCAGCTTAGCGAGGCCTAGCGGGACCCAGTACTTC
J: TRBJ1-4; D: NA; V: TRBV19; size: NA; CDR3: CASSQGFNEKLFF; DNA: TGTGCCAGTAGCCAGGGGTTTAATGAAAAACTGTTTTTT
J: TRBJ2-5; D: TRBD2; V: TRBV4-3; size: NA; CDR3: CASSQDLRLAGALVQETQYF; DNA: TGCGCCAGCAGCCAAGATCTTCGACTAGCGGGGGCCTTAGTTCAAGAGACCCAGTACTTC
J: TRBJ1-5; D: NA; V: TRBV5-1; size: NA; CDR3: CASSLGGTSNQPQHF; DNA: TGCGCCAGCAGCTTAGGCGGAACAAGCAATCAGCCCCAGCATTTT
J: TRBJ1-4; D: TRBD1; V: TRBV2; size: NA; CDR3: CASSLTGATNEKLFF; DNA: TGTGCCAGCAGCCTCACAGGGGCAACTAATGAAAAACTGTTTTTT
J: TRBJ2-1; D: NA; V: TRBV4-2; size: NA; CDR3: CASSQVMGPNEQFF; DNA: TGTGCCAGCAGCCAAGTAATGGGGCCGAATGAGCAGTTCTTC
J: TRBJ2-1; D: TRBD1; V: TRBV3-1/TRBV3-2; size: NA; CDR3: CASSPGTGGLNEQFF; DNA: TGTGCCAGCAGCCCTGGGACAGGGGGCCTGAATGAGCAGTTCTTC
J: TRBJ1-1; D: TRBD1; V: TRBV6-5; size: NA; CDR3: CASRGQGGLNTEAFF; DNA: TGTGCCAGCAGGGGGCAGGGGGGACTGAACACTGAAGCTTTCTTT
J: TRBJ2-1; D: TRBD1; V: TRBV6-5; size: NA; CDR3: CASRRDRIYNEQFF; DNA: TGTGCCAGCAGGAGGGACAGAATATACAATGAGCAGTTCTTC